The clone carrying this TCR beta chain was seen more than once but under ten times. CDR1 is LGHNA, CDR2 YSLEER, per germline. This CDR3 has 16 residues. Trimming at V came to 0 bases and at J to 8 bases, leaving 10 bases not matched to a gene. No patient had autoimmune disease or received systemic immunosuppression. This sample stems from a study of OX40 agonist ivuxolimab in advanced cancers. Here immunoSEQ multiplex PCR was the method, and the copy in TCRdb shows in-frame clones only, minus some. Of 30,000 to 40,000 clones listed, approximately 80% were seen once; the top ten hold 15% to 20%. The clonotype comes from an adult with an advanced solid tumor such as melanoma, head and neck, liver or kidney cancer. The starting material was CD4+ or CD8+ T cells sorted from blood, obtained in a trial of the OX40 agonist ivuxolimab. This chain links TRBV4-3 with TRBJ1-2; 9 positions agree with TRBD1. CDR3 amino acids: CASSQDLVGTGKGYTF. In DNA form, the CDR3 reads TGCGCCAGCAGCCAAGATCTGGTCGGGACAGGGAAAGGCTACACCTTC.